These 7 T cell receptor beta chains were sequenced from one sample in a study of cytomegalovirus exposure and HLA in healthy donors. This PCR relied on a set of 60 Vbeta primers and 13 Jbeta primers. Method: immunoSEQ multiplex PCR; TCRdb's copy keeps in-frame clones and lacks some. This table has 150,000 or so clones, about 80% appearing once. Source material: PBMCs. These receptors were taken from a man aged 25 to 40 in good health and CMV-seronegative.

On this clone: The junction departs from germline at one end; a sequencing error may be responsible. The J gene is TRBJ2-7, the V gene TRBV30; D perhaps matches TRBD2 (5 bases). This CDR3 region has 12 residues. Germline loops: CDR1 GTSNPN, CDR2 SVGIG (reference sequence). Here the CDR3 reads CAWSYSTNQQDF. CDR3 sequence (DNA): TGTGCCTGGAGCTACTCGACTAACCAGCAGGACTTC.

This chain links TRBV5-5 with TRBJ1-1; TRBD1 might be the D (6 bases). Trimming removed 4 bases from V and 1 base from J, with 14 bases in between. CDR1 and CDR2 (germline): SGHKS, YYEKEE (reference sequence). The CDR3 is 15 amino acids. As DNA, the CDR3 is TGTGCCAGCAGCCAAGAGGGGGTTAGGAACACTGAAGCTTTCTTT. It specifies CASSQEGVRNTEAFF.

This chain joins TRBV4-1 and TRBJ1-1; D not resolved. Germline values: CDR1 MGHRA, CDR2 YSYEKL. V was clipped by 0 bases and J by 5 bases, with 10 bases between them. CDR3 size: 14 residues. The CDR3 DNA reads TGCGCCAGCAGCCAAGATGCGACAAGGACTGAAGCTTTCTTT. It translates to CASSQDATRTEAFF.

Note on this clone: Germline and junction disagree at one end, which may indicate a read error. The V and J genes are TRBV7-7 and TRBJ2-2; 7 bases fit TRBD1. CDR1 SSHAT and CDR2 FNYEAQ come from the germline V gene (reference sequence). This CDR3 comprises 17 residues. Here the CDR3 DNA reads TGTGCTAGCAGCTTAGGGGGCCCCATTTTGAGGCCCGGGGAGCTGTTTTTT. Encoded protein: CASSLGGPILRPGELFF. Drawing the rest from reference TRBV7-7 and TRBJ2-2, the complete variable domain is GAGVSQSPRYKVTKRGQDVTLRCDPISSHATLYWYQQALGQGPEFLTYFNYEAQPDKSGLPSDRFSAERPEGSISTLTIQRTEQRDSAMYRCASSLGGPILRPGELFFGEGSRLTVL.

The V and J genes are TRBV7-2 and TRBJ2-1; 11 nucleotides line up with TRBD2. The CDR3 is 15 residues long. Germline CDR1 SGHTA, CDR2 FQGNSA. Trimming took 3 bases from V and 4 from J; bases not matched to a gene: 2. In DNA form, the CDR3 reads TGTGCCAGCAGCTTGACTAGCGGGATTTACAATGAGCAGTTCTTC. As protein: CASSLTSGIYNEQFF.

The V and J genes are TRBV29-1 and TRBJ1-2; perhaps TRBD1 as D (6 bases). This CDR3 contains 15 residues. The V and J ends lost 0 bases and 2 bases respectively, with 13 bases between them. Per the germline V gene, CDR1 is SQVTM and CDR2 is ANQGSEA. The CDR3 DNA reads as TGCAGCGTTGAAGATCCGCCAGGGGTCAACTATGGCTACACCTTC. Translation gives CSVEDPPGVNYGYTF. The full variable domain, completed using reference TRBV29-1 and TRBJ1-2, is SAVISQKPSRDICQRGTSLTIQCQVDSQVTMMFWYRQQPGQSLTLIATANQGSEATYESGFVIDKFPISRPNLTFSTLTVSNMSPEDSSIYLCSVEDPPGVNYGYTFGSGTRLTVV.

This sequence joins TRBV9 and TRBJ2-7; 7 bases map to TRBD1. Trimming took 4 bases from V and 3 from J; bases not matched to a gene: 4. CDR3 length: 13 amino acids. Germline V gene lookup returns CDR1 SGDLS and CDR2 YYNGEE. Here the CDR3 reads CASSPGGNYEQYF. The CDR3 DNA reads as TGTGCCAGCAGCCCAGGGGGAAACTACGAGCAGTACTTC.